The 3 T cell receptor beta chains given below trace back to one sample, sequenced in a study of blood T cell repertoires in COVID-19. The assay was immunoSEQ multiplex PCR, and TCRdb's table has in-frame clones only and misses some. The sample holds about 60,000 clones; about 86% are singletons and the top ten take roughly 6%. The sample was peripheral blood. These receptors originate from a human donor in a cohort sampled during active COVID-19.

This clone appeared once. The chain employs TRBV9 and TRBJ2-2; TRBD2 agrees at 11 bases. Trimming cost V 6 bases and J 0 bases; bases outside gene matches: 10. The CDR3 contains 18 residues. Germline V lookup: CDR1 SGDLS, CDR2 YYNGEE. For the CDR3, the DNA is TGTGCCAGCACCGAACAACTAGCGGGGGCCGCGAACACCGGGGAGCTGTTTTTT. Residues: CASTEQLAGAANTGELFF.

The gene calls are TRBV6-5 and TRBJ1-1, with D uncertain. Germline CDR1 reads MNHEY; CDR2 reads SVGAGI. V lost 6 bases and J lost 5, with 19 bases in between. This CDR3 spans 15 amino acids. This CDR3 reads CASRRGVVGGTEAFF. CDR3 in DNA: TGTGCCAGCAGACGAGGAGTCGTAGGTGGTACTGAAGCTTTCTTT.

The J gene is TRBJ2-1, the V gene TRBV19; D perhaps matches TRBD2 (5 bases). The CDR3 consists of 15 residues. Germline assignment: CDR1 LNHDA and CDR2 SQIVND (reference sequence). V was cut by 2 bases and J by 0 bases, with 8 bases left in between. CDR3 amino acids: CASSIKGSSYNEQFF. DNA for the CDR3: TGTGCCAGTAGTATAAAAGGGAGCTCCTACAATGAGCAGTTCTTC.